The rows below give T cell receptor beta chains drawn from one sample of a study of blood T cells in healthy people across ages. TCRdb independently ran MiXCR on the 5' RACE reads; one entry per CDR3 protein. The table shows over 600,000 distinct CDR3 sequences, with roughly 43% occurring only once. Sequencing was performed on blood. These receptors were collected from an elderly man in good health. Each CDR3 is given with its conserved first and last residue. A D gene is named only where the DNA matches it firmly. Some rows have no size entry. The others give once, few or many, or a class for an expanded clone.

DNA: TGTGCCAGCTCACGAGCTAACGGGGCCGGAGGGGGCCAGCCCCAGCATTTT
CDR3: CASSRANGAGGGQPQHF
V: TRBV18
size: .
J: TRBJ1-5
D: TRBD1

DNA: TGTGCCAGCAGCCCGCAGGGGGCATTGAGGGAGACCCAGTACTTC
CDR3: CASSPQGALRETQYF
V: TRBV11-2
size: .
J: TRBJ2-5
D: TRBD1

DNA: TGCAGTGCTGGACCTACTAGCGGGAGGTTAACAGATACGCAGTATTTT
CDR3: CSAGPTSGRLTDTQYF
V: TRBV20-1
size: .
J: TRBJ2-3
D: TRBD2

DNA: TGTGCCAGCACGCTGGCTAGCGGGTACAATGAGCAGTTCTTC
CDR3: CASTLASGYNEQFF
V: TRBV6-6
size: .
J: TRBJ2-1
D: TRBD2

DNA: TGCAGTGCTAAGGGTAGCAATCAGCCCCAGCATTTT
CDR3: CSAKGSNQPQHF
V: TRBV20-1
size: .
J: TRBJ1-5
D: .

DNA: TGTGCCAGCAGCTCCCCGGGACTAGGGTATACGCAGTATTTT
CDR3: CASSSPGLGYTQYF
V: TRBV7-2
size: few
J: TRBJ2-3
D: TRBD2

DNA: TGTGCCAGCAGTTACTCCGGGACATCGAACACCGGGGAGCTGTTTTTT
CDR3: CASSYSGTSNTGELFF
V: TRBV6-5
size: .
J: TRBJ2-2
D: .

DNA: TGTACCAGCAGCACCCAGGGGGGAGGCTCCTACGAGCAGTACTTC
CDR3: CTSSTQGGGSYEQYF
V: TRBV7-2
size: .
J: TRBJ2-7
D: .

DNA: TGCAGTGCTAGAGATAGAGTAAGGACAGCGCAAGAGACCCAGTACTTC
CDR3: CSARDRVRTAQETQYF
V: TRBV20-1
size: few
J: TRBJ2-5
D: .

DNA: TGTGCCAGCAGCCAAGACAGACAGGGAGGTGGGGCCAACGTCCTGACTTTC
CDR3: CASSQDRQGGGANVLTF
V: TRBV4-2
size: .
J: TRBJ2-6
D: .

DNA: TGTGCCAGCAGCAATATCTGCACTGAAGCTTTCTTT
CDR3: CASSNICTEAFF
V: TRBV21-1
size: few
J: TRBJ1-1
D: .

DNA: TGCGCCAGCAGTGAGCGAATAGGTACCACAGATACGCAGTATTTT
CDR3: CASSERIGTTDTQYF
V: TRBV10-1
size: .
J: TRBJ2-3
D: .

DNA: TGTGCCAGCAGCTTGGGACAGGTGGCTGGCACAGATACGCAGTATTTT
CDR3: CASSLGQVAGTDTQYF
V: TRBV7-2
size: .
J: TRBJ2-3
D: TRBD1

DNA: TGTGCCAGTATATCAGTGAGCTCCTACAATGAGCAGTTCTTC
CDR3: CASISVSSYNEQFF
V: TRBV6-1
size: .
J: TRBJ2-1
D: .

DNA: TGCAGTGCTAGAGACTTTGGGACTAGCGTTAACAATGAGCAGTTCTTC
CDR3: CSARDFGTSVNNEQFF
V: TRBV20-1
size: .
J: TRBJ2-1
D: TRBD2

DNA: TGTGCCACCAGCTCTAACGTGGGAACAGATACGCAGTATTTT
CDR3: CATSSNVGTDTQYF
V: TRBV15
size: few
J: TRBJ2-3
D: .

DNA: TGCAGTGCCAAGATCGGGGGATACACCGGGGAGCTGTTTTTT
CDR3: CSAKIGGYTGELFF
V: TRBV20-1
size: .
J: TRBJ2-2
D: .

DNA: TGTGCCAGCAGTACTCGCGGGACTAGCGGGGCTAGCTCCTACAATGAGCAGTTCTTC
CDR3: CASSTRGTSGASSYNEQFF
V: TRBV2
size: .
J: TRBJ2-1
D: TRBD2

DNA: TGCGCCAGCAGCCAAGATTCAGGCCAGGTGCCCGGGGAGCTGTTTTTT
CDR3: CASSQDSGQVPGELFF
V: TRBV4-3
size: many
J: TRBJ2-2
D: .

DNA: TGCAGCGTTGAAAAGGACAGAAGCTATGGCTACACCTTC
CDR3: CSVEKDRSYGYTF
V: TRBV29-1
size: .
J: TRBJ1-2
D: .

DNA: TGTGCCAGCAGCTCCCAGGGGGCAACGCAGTATTTT
CDR3: CASSSQGATQYF
V: TRBV7-2
size: .
J: TRBJ2-3
D: TRBD1

DNA: TGTGCCAGCAGTTACGCCCGTCTGGAAAAACTGTTTTTT
CDR3: CASSYARLEKLFF
V: TRBV6-6
size: .
J: TRBJ1-4
D: .

DNA: TGTGCCAGCAGTGAAATACAGGACGCTGAAGCTTTCTTT
CDR3: CASSEIQDAEAFF
V: TRBV6-1
size: few
J: TRBJ1-1
D: .

DNA: TGCGCCAGCAGCCGGGTGGGTCGGGAGACCCAGTACTTC
CDR3: CASSRVGRETQYF
V: TRBV4-3
size: .
J: TRBJ2-5
D: .

DNA: TGTGCCAGCCGGAACAGGGAAGAGACCCAGTACTTC
CDR3: CASRNREETQYF
V: TRBV19
size: once
J: TRBJ2-5
D: .

DNA: TGTGCCAGCAGCTTAGACCTCATCACAGATACGCAGTATTTT
CDR3: CASSLDLITDTQYF
V: TRBV7-2
size: few
J: TRBJ2-3
D: .

DNA: TGTGCCAGCAGTTTTTTTCCTATTCAAAGGGGCCGAGGAGCCCAGTTCTTC
CDR3: CASSFFPIQRGRGAQFF
V: TRBV12-3/TRBV12-4
size: .
J: TRBJ2-1
D: .

DNA: TGTGCCTGGAGGACGGGATTTGGGGCCAACGTCCTGACTTTC
CDR3: CAWRTGFGANVLTF
V: TRBV30
size: .
J: TRBJ2-6
D: .